This paragraph covers one TCR beta chain sequence. Per the germline V gene, CDR1 is SGHRS and CDR2 is YFSETQ. The CDR3 sequence is 15 residues long. V lost 2 bases, J lost 4 bases, and 13 bases lay in between. The authors' processing: Counts of nucleated cells, estimated from reference gene primer amplification, were obtained. The method was immunoSEQ multiplex PCR; TCRdb's version includes in-frame clones alone and lacks a portion of them. The V and J calls and the clone size are those of that table, but D and trimming were determined from the DNA. The data contain more than 200,000 clones, roughly 83% of them singletons. The data originate from a study of blood T cell repertoires in COVID-19. About the study: COVID-19 samples collected from the United States, Italy and Spain covered acute and convalescent phases. The cDNA or gDNA used as material had been derived from T cells, B-cell-depleted T cells, or PBMCs.

The chain joins TRBV5-1 to TRBJ1-5; weak D call: TRBD1 (5 bases). Source material: peripheral blood. The source of this sequence is an elderly man with acute or convalescent COVID-19. In DNA, the CDR3 is TGCGCCAGCAGCTTCAATGGGGGGAAAAATCAGCCCCAGCATTTT. Its protein is CASSFNGGKNQPQHF.